This TCR beta chain was sequenced during a study of blood T cell dynamics during melanoma immunotherapy. Turning to the study itself: Patients with metastatic melanoma got pembrolizumab or nivolumab-ipilimumab as first-line care.

Repertoires were generated with immunoSEQ multiplex PCR, while TCRdb's copy carries only in-frame clones and drops some. The profile shows fewer than 30,000 clones, approximately 83% of them singletons. The ends lost 0 bases at V and 2 bases at J; junction bases unmatched: 9. CDR1 LNHNV and CDR2 YYDKDF come from the germline V gene (reference sequence). The CDR3 has 17 amino acids. About this clone: Antigen unknown.

Time point denoted: week 3, after first cycle of checkpoint inhibitor. One draw preceded checkpoint blockade; another followed its first cycle at week 3. Whole-study results and caveats: At W3, later disease-control patients showed bifurcated PBMC repertoire changes, unlike progressors.

The specimen comprised blood, sampled from a patient treated with checkpoint blockade. The V gene is TRBV15, the J gene TRBJ2-5, with 7 bases fitting TRBD2. The source is a human donor with melanoma. The CDR3 is CATSRDGPAGRQETQYF. The CDR3 DNA reads TGTGCCACCAGCAGAGATGGCCCAGCGGGACGACAAGAGACCCAGTACTTC.